This T cell receptor beta chain was captured by sequencing in a study of early T cells in non-severe SARS-CoV-2 infection. About the research overall: Sequenced bulk RNA came from whole blood that was unsorted, and chains were unpaired.

Germline CDR1 SGHTA, CDR2 FQGNSA. The CDR3 loop spans 14 amino acids. V was clipped by 8 bases and J by 0 bases, with 12 bases between them. The study's findings and limits: VDJdb matching skewed toward anti-spike CD8 responses, missing private and CD4 specificities.

The TCR library protocol attached unique molecular identifiers to the individual cDNA molecules. TCRdb called the 5' RACE reads again in MiXCR, with one record for every CDR3 protein. Altogether approximately 35,000 distinct CDR3 sequences are present, about 6% being singletons, with the ten largest covering 10% to 15%. This clonotype was found many times. What it recognizes is unknown. This receptor was obtained from an adult who was a healthcare worker with PCR-confirmed SARS-CoV-2 infection or an uninfected control (not recorded which). This chain connects TRBV7-2 to TRBJ2-3; D may be TRBD2 (7 bases). Sequenced sample: whole blood. CDR3 loop: CASGGRGSTDTQYF. CDR3 bases: TGTGCCAGCGGGGGGCGGGGGAGCACAGATACGCAGTATTTT.